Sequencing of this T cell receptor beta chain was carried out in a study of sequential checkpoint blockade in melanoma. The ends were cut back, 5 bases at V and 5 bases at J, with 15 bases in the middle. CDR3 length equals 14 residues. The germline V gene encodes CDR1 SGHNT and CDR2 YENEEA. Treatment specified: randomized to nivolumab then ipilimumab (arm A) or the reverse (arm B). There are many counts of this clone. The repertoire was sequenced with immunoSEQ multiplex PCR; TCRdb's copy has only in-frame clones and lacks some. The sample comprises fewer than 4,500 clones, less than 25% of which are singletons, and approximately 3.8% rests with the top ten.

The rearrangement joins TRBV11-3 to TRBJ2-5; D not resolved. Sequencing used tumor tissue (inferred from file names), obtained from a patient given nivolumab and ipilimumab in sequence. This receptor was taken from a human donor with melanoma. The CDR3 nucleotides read TGTGCCAGCAGCCAATCGCGGACGAGCGAGACCCAGTACTTC. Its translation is CASSQSRTSETQYF.